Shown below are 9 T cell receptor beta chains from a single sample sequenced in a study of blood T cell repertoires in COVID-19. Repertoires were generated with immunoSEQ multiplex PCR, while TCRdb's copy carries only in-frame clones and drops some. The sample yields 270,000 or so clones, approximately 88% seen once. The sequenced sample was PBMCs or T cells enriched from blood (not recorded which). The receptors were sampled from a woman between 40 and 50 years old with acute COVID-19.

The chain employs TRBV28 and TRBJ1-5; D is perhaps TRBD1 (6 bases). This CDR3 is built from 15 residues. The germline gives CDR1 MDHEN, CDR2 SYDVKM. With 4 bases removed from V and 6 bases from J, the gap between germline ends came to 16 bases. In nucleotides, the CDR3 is TGTGCCAGCAGTTCTGGACAGCTTCTTGGTCAGCCCCAGCATTTT. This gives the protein CASSSGQLLGQPQHF.

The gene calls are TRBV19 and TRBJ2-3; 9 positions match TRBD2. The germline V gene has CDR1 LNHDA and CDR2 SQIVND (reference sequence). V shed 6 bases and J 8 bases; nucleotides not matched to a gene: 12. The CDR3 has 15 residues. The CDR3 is CASRSLSGSYGTQYF. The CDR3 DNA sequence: TGTGCCAGTAGGTCACTTAGCGGGAGTTACGGTACGCAGTATTTT.

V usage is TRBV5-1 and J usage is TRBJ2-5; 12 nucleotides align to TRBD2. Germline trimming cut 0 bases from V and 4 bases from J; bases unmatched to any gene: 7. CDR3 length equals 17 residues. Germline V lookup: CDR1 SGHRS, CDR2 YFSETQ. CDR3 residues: CASSLVAASGGGETQYF. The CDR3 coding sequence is TGCGCCAGCAGCTTGGTCGCCGCTAGCGGGGGGGGAGAGACCCAGTACTTC.

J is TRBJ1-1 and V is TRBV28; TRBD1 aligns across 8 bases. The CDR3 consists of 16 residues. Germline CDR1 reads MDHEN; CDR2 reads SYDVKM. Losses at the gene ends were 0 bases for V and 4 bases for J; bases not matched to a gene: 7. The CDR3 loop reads CASSLWGQGAITEAFF. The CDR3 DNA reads TGTGCCAGCAGTTTATGGGGGCAGGGGGCGATCACTGAAGCTTTCTTT.

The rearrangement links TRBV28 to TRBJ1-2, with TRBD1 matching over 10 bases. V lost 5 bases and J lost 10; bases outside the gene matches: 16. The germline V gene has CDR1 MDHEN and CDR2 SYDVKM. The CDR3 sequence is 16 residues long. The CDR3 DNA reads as TGTGCCAGCAGTGACCTGAGTGGACAGGGGGTGATCGCCTACACCTTC. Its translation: CASSDLSGQGVIAYTF.

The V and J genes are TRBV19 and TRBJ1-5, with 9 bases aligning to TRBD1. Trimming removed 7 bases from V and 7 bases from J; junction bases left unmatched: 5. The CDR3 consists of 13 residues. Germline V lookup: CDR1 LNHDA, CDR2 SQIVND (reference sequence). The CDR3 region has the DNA TGTGCCAGTATGGGACAGGGTGAACAGCCCCAGCATTTT. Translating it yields CASMGQGEQPQHF.

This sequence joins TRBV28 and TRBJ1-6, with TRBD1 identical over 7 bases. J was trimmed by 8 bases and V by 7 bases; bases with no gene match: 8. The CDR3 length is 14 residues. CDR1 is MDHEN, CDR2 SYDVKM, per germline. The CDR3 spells CASTKGQSYSPLHF. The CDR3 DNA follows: TGTGCCAGCACAAAGGGACAGTCCTATTCACCCCTCCACTTT.

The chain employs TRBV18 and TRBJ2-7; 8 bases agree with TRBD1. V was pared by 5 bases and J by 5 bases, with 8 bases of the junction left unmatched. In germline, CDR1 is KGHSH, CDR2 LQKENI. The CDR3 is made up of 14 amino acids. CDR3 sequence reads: CASSFRQGANEQYV. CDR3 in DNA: TGTGCCAGCTCATTCCGGCAGGGGGCCAACGAGCAGTACGTC.

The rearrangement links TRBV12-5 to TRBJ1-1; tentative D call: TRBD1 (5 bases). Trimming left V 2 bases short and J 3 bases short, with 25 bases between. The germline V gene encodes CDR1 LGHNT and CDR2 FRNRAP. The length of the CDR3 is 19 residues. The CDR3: CASGLIPSPGGERDTEAFF. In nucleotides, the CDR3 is TGTGCTAGTGGTTTGATACCATCTCCCGGGGGTGAACGGGACACTGAAGCTTTCTTT.